This T cell receptor (beta chain) is drawn from a study of control samples from healthy donors and cancer patients. Clones were sequenced by immunoSEQ multiplex PCR, and TCRdb holds only the in-frame ones, with some missing. The sample holds about 140,000 clones; 94% are singletons and the top ten take around 12%. V lost 4 bases and J 5 bases, leaving 10 bases between the germline ends. The CDR3 is 13 residues long. Germline CDR1 is KGHDR and CDR2 is SFDVKD. The sequence came from a man in his forties in good health. This rearrangement joins TRBV24-1 to TRBJ2-5; D is unclear. Sequencing input: blood. The CDR3 DNA reads TGTGCCACCAGTGAGTCCGTAGGGGAGACCCAGTACTTC. It encodes CATSESVGETQYF.